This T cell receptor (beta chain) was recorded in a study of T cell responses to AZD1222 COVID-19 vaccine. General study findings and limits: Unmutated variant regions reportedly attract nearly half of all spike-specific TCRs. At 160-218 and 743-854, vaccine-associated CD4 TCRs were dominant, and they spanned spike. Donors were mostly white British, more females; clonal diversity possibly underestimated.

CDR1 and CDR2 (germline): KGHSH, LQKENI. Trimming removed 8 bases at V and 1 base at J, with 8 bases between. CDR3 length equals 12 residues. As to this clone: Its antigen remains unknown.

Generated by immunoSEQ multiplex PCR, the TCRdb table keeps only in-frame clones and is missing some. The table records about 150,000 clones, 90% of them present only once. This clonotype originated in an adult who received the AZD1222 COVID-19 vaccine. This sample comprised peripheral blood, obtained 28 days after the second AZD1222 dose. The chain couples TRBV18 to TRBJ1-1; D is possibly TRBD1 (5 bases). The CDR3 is CASATGNTEAFF. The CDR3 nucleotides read TGTGCCAGCGCTACAGGGAACACTGAAGCTTTCTTT.